The entry below describes one T cell receptor beta chain. Its antigen is not identified. The record originates from a study of blood T cells in healthy people across ages. Study conclusions and caveats: Unsorted PBMC input precluded a conclusive naive versus antigen-experienced comparison.

Germline CDR1 is SGHRS and CDR2 is YFSETQ. This CDR3 contains 14 residues. V lost 3 bases to trimming and J lost 1 base, with 10 bases between them. PCR was performed a second time for about 7 to 11 cycles using a sample-barcoded 5' primer and a J-beta primer mix. Each cDNA molecule was tagged by a template-switch adaptor with 12 random nucleotides. Researchers report that each sample yielded at least 2.5 million CDR3-containing paired-end reads. TCRdb reprocessed the 5' RACE reads via MiXCR and lists one record per CDR3 protein. The table has roughly 1.7 million distinct CDR3 sequences, roughly 32% seen once. Per sample, no less than 6 micrograms of total RNA were extracted.

The TCR sequence derives from a young woman in good health. Sequencing was performed on blood. This chain links TRBV5-1 with TRBJ2-5; D could derive from TRBD1 or TRBD2 (5 bases each). CDR3 nucleotides: TGCGCCAGCAGCTGGTATGGGGGCCAAGAGACCCAGTACTTC. It specifies CASSWYGGQETQYF.